This T cell receptor beta chain originates from a study of T-cell reconstitution after alpha-beta-depleted transplantation in children. Notes on the study in general: T-cell counts and diversity were attributed mostly to newly produced T cells one year after transplant. Some patients' high day-60 TCRbeta diversity was traced to surviving recipient T cells and thymic progenitors. There were reportedly several hundred expanded graft clones from which alpha-beta T cells came about two months after transplant.

The authors prepared the TCRbeta library with unique molecular identifiers. TCRdb reanalysed the PCR reads using MiXCR and keeps one entry per CDR3 protein. This sample has about 210,000 distinct CDR3 sequences, with roughly a sixth found just once. On this clonotype itself: The antigen remains undetermined.

The CDR3 has 16 residues. Germline trimming cut 3 bases from V and 4 bases from J; bases unmatched to any gene: 6. Germline CDR1 and CDR2: DFQATT and SNEGSKA (reference sequence). Source: PBMCs, mostly from graft donor cells, taken 360 days after TCRalphabeta/CD19-depleted stem cell transplant. The chain couples TRBV20-1 to TRBJ2-2; TRBD1 agrees at 12 bases. The clonotype was recovered from a male patient aged 2 to 10 who had a stem cell transplant for acute lymphoblastic leukemia, so the T cells may come from the graft donor. The CDR3 is CSARAGQGAPTGELFF. CDR3 sequence (DNA): TGCAGTGCTAGGGCGGGACAGGGGGCGCCCACCGGGGAGCTGTTTTTT.